Each of the 20 T cell receptor beta chains below was sequenced from the same sample in a study of T cell responses to AZD1222 COVID-19 vaccine. TCRdb keeps only in-frame clones here, not all; method: immunoSEQ multiplex PCR. The sample shows around 83,000 clones, 90% of them seen only once. Sequenced here: peripheral blood, sampled 28 days after the second AZD1222 dose. All receptors come from an adult who received the AZD1222 COVID-19 vaccine.

The chain links TRBV30 to TRBJ2-2; TRBD2 might be the D (5 bases). CDR3 length: 14 residues. Trimming pared 0 bases from V and 5 bases from J, leaving 10 bases between. CDR1 and CDR2 from the germline V gene are GTSNPN and SVGIG (reference sequence). The CDR3 here is CAWSVIGGTGELFF. CDR3 DNA sequence: TGTGCCTGGAGTGTAATAGGCGGGACCGGGGAGCTGTTTTTT.

The V call is TRBV7-6, the J call TRBJ1-1, with D maybe TRBD1 (6 bases). The CDR3 extends over 14 amino acids. Trimming took 0 bases from V and 5 from J, leaving 10 bases between them. Germline V gene sequence: CDR1 SGHVS, CDR2 FNYEAQ. CDR3 region: CASSLAQGTTEAFF. For the CDR3, the DNA is TGTGCCAGCAGCTTAGCGCAGGGGACGACTGAAGCTTTCTTT.

The genes are TRBV6-5 and TRBJ1-5; 7 bases align to TRBD1. The CDR3 runs 14 residues. The V gene end was trimmed by 4 bases and the J gene end by 1 base; junction bases not matched to a gene: 1. From germline, CDR1 is MNHEY and CDR2 SVGAGI. The CDR3 DNA is TGTGCCAGCAGTTTGGACAGGAGCAATCAGCCCCAGCATTTT. It encodes CASSLDRSNQPQHF.

The gene calls are TRBV18 and TRBJ2-7; D call uncertain. Trimming took off 1 base at V and 7 bases at J, with 14 bases between the two ends. Per germline, CDR1 KGHSH and CDR2 LQKENI. The CDR3 covers 14 residues. The DNA of the CDR3 is TGTGCCAGCTCACCACTCCCTACGCTAGTTGAGCAGTACTTC. This translates into CASSPLPTLVEQYF.

The chain has TRBV7-2 and TRBJ1-1; D is undetermined. V was pared by 3 bases and J by 4 bases, with 18 bases between. The length of the CDR3 is 16 residues. Germline CDR1 and CDR2: SGHTA and FQGNSA. CDR3 bases: TGTGCCAGCAGCTTTACCCCCGGGTCGGGCTCCACTGAAGCTTTCTTT. Its translation: CASSFTPGSGSTEAFF.

The chain couples TRBV7-2 to TRBJ1-1; maybe TRBD1 (5 bases). Trimming cost V 5 bases and J 4 bases, with 20 bases left between them. CDR1 is SGHTA and CDR2 is FQGNSA in the germline V gene. CDR3 length equals 16 residues. CDR3 DNA sequence: TGTGCCAGCAGCCCCCGACAGAGGGGTAGGGGCACTGAAGCTTTCTTT. Amino acid sequence: CASSPRQRGRGTEAFF.

This chain connects TRBV28 to TRBJ1-6; TRBD1 matches at 10 bases. Trimming at V came to 6 bases and at J to 9 bases, leaving 5 bases not matched to a gene. This CDR3 is built from 14 residues. CDR1 is MDHEN and CDR2 is SYDVKM in the germline V gene. The CDR3 region is CASRGTGEISPLHF. In DNA form, the CDR3 reads TGTGCCAGCAGAGGGACAGGGGAAATTTCACCCCTCCACTTT. Looking up the rest from reference TRBV28 and TRBJ1-6 gives the full variable domain: DVKVTQSSRYLVKRTGEKVFLECVQDMDHENMFWYRQDPGLGLRLIYFSYDVKMKEKGDIPEGYSVSREKKERFSLILESASTNQTSMYLCASRGTGEISPLHFGNGTRLTVT.

In its sample, this clone was seen a few times. The rearrangement links TRBV12-5 to TRBJ2-7; the D gene could be TRBD1 or TRBD2 (5 bases each). The CDR3 sequence is 15 residues long. Trimming took off 5 bases at V and 5 bases at J, with 19 bases between the two ends. CDR1 and CDR2 (germline): LGHNT, FRNRAP. CDR3: CASGGRDPFRDEQYF. CDR3 DNA: TGTGCTAGTGGTGGCCGGGACCCCTTCAGGGACGAGCAGTACTTC.

The chain is built from TRBV2 and TRBJ2-2, with D possibly TRBD2 on 5 matching bases. The CDR3 is made up of 13 amino acids. The V and J ends lost 6 bases and 2 bases respectively, with 7 bases between them. CDR1 and CDR2 from the germline V gene are SNHLY and FYNNEI. The CDR3 coding sequence is TGTGCCAGCAGGGGAGTTAACACCGGGGAGCTGTTTTTT. Its protein product is CASRGVNTGELFF.

The rearrangement links TRBV27 to TRBJ2-3, with TRBD2 matching over 10 bases. V shed 3 bases, J shed 0 bases, and the junction held 3 bases outside the gene matches. CDR1 is MNHEY and CDR2 is SMNVEV in the germline V gene (reference sequence). This CDR3 comprises 16 residues. The CDR3 region has the DNA TGTGCCAGCAGTTTGTCGACTAGCGGGAGCACAGATACGCAGTATTTT. It is translated as CASSLSTSGSTDTQYF.

This sequence joins TRBV5-5 and TRBJ1-2; D unclear. Germline V lookup: CDR1 SGHKS, CDR2 YYEKEE (reference sequence). The V and J ends lost 2 bases and 1 base respectively, with 9 bases between them. This CDR3 spans 14 amino acids. CDR3 DNA sequence: TGTGCCAGCAGCTTAGGGCAGGTTAACTATGGCTACACCTTC. This codes for CASSLGQVNYGYTF.

The chain employs TRBV7-2 and TRBJ1-1; TRBD1 matches at 10 bases. Losses at the gene ends were 3 bases for V and 4 bases for J; bases not matched to a gene: 2. Germline V lookup: CDR1 SGHTA, CDR2 FQGNSA. CDR3 length: 14 residues. The CDR3 DNA sequence: TGTGCCAGCAGCTTCGGGACAGGGGCCACTGAAGCTTTCTTT. It codes for CASSFGTGATEAFF.

This rearrangement joins TRBV30 to TRBJ1-1; no clear D. Germline V lookup: CDR1 GTSNPN, CDR2 SVGIG (reference sequence). V gave up 0 bases and J gave up 0 bases, with 8 bases separating them. This CDR3 is 14 amino acids long. The chain's CDR3 is CAWSVSFLNTEAFF. The CDR3 nucleotides are TGTGCCTGGAGTGTATCTTTCCTGAACACTGAAGCTTTCTTT.

The chain links TRBV4-3 to TRBJ2-7, with D hard to call. Germline values: CDR1 LGHNA, CDR2 YSLEER. V lost 0 bases, J lost 3 bases, and 12 bases lay in between. CDR3 length: 15 amino acids. Here the CDR3 reads CASSQDLGSGYEQYF. The DNA of the CDR3 is TGCGCCAGCAGCCAAGATCTCGGCAGTGGCTACGAGCAGTACTTC.

This chain uses TRBV19 with TRBJ1-2, with a possible D match to TRBD1 (5 bases). This CDR3 comprises 14 residues. V was clipped by 6 bases and J by 0 bases, with 11 bases between them. Germline CDR1 and CDR2: LNHDA and SQIVND (reference sequence). The CDR3 here is CASRLQGPNYGYTF. CDR3 coding DNA: TGTGCCAGTAGACTCCAGGGACCTAACTATGGCTACACCTTC.

V gene TRBV28 combines with J gene TRBJ1-1, with D tentatively TRBD1 (6 bases). V lost 5 bases and J 3 bases, leaving 13 bases between the germline ends. The CDR3 covers 14 residues. Germline V gene lookup returns CDR1 MDHEN and CDR2 SYDVKM. The CDR3 is CASSPGAGDTEAFF. CDR3 sequence (DNA): TGTGCCAGCAGTCCAGGGGCCGGGGACACTGAAGCTTTCTTT.

V is TRBV24-1 and J is TRBJ2-6; D remains ambiguous. There are 14 residues in the CDR3. Trimming removed 9 bases from V and 0 bases from J, with 8 bases in between. From germline, CDR1 is KGHDR and CDR2 SFDVKD. As DNA, the CDR3 is TGTGCCACCCAAGATCGCTCTGGGGCCAACGTCCTGACTTTC. This codes for CATQDRSGANVLTF.

This chain uses TRBV7-9 with TRBJ1-5; D might be TRBD1 (5 bases). The CDR3 totals 14 residues. Per germline, CDR1 SEHNR and CDR2 FQNEAQ (reference sequence). V was cut by 5 bases and J by 3 bases, with 11 bases left in between. CDR3 loop: CASSADRSNQPQHF. In DNA form, the CDR3 reads TGTGCCAGCAGCGCAGACAGATCCAATCAGCCCCAGCATTTT.

The chain combines TRBV5-6 with TRBJ1-2; D gene unclear. Looked up from germline, CDR1 is SGHDT and CDR2 is YYEEEE. V was cut by 5 bases and J by 8 bases, with 16 bases left in between. This CDR3 contains 13 residues. CDR3 in DNA: TGTGCCAGCAGGGTCCCCGGTGTCCCAGGCTACACCTTC. It yields the protein CASRVPGVPGYTF.

The chain links TRBV30 to TRBJ1-1; D possibly corresponds to TRBD1 (5 bases). This CDR3 is 14 amino acids long. Germline V gene lookup returns CDR1 GTSNPN and CDR2 SVGIG (reference sequence). Trimming took off 0 bases at V and 0 bases at J, with 8 bases between the two ends. The CDR3 bases are TGTGCCTGGAGTGTAAGAGGGGTGAACACTGAAGCTTTCTTT. It yields the protein CAWSVRGVNTEAFF.